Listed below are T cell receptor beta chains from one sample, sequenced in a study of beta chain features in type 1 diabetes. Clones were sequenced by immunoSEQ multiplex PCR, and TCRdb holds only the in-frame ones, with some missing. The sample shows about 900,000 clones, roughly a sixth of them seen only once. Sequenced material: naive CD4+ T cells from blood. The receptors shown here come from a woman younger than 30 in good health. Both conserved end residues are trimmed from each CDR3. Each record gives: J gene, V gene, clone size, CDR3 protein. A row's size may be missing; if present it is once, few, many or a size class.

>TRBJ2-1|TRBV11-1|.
ASSPGLAGNEQF
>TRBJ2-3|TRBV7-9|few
ASSRRGGSGVDTQY
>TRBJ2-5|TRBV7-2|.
ASSSSLAGGRETQY
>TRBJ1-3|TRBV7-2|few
ASSSTWDGGNTIY
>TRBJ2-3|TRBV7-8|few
ASSRPGLADTQY
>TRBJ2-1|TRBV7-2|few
ASSRDSPSYNEQF
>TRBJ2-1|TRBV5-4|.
ASSPSGISYNEQF
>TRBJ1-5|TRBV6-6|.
ATNKGHQPQH
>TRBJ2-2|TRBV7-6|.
ASIAGTGELF
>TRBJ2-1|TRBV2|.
ASSAETGSHNEQF
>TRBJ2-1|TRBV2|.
AGKGVGEQF